The sequence of this TCR beta chain was determined in a study of T cells in Graves' hyperthyroidism and ophthalmopathy. Study results and caveats: In simple terms, a model built on 13 V-J features told ophthalmopathy apart from stable hyperthyroidism.

RNA transcripts yielded amplified TCR beta CDR3 regions. First-round RT-PCR targeting the TCR CDR3 was performed with the HTBI primer set. MiXCR, run by TCRdb on the multiplex PCR reads, gives a single entry per CDR3 protein. The sample includes fewer than 750,000 distinct CDR3 sequences, just over 45% seen only once; the top ten take 7.5% to 8.5%. Patients aged 18 to 65 had newly diagnosed hyperthyroidism that had lasted under 2 months. Exclusions: uncontrolled infection, other autoimmune disease, pregnancy, lactation. The CDR3 runs to 14 residues. Trimming took 8 bases from V and 2 from J, leaving 13 bases between them. CDR1 and CDR2 (germline): MGHDK, SYGVNS. In regard to this clonotype: Antigen specificity is unknown.

The clonotype was recovered from a woman aged 18 to 35 with Graves' hyperthyroidism. The material sequenced was peripheral blood or thyroid tissue (not recorded which). V and J are TRBV25-1 and TRBJ1-5; TRBD1 might be the D (6 bases). CDR3 DNA: TGTGCCAGCGTAGGCCGACAGGGCAATCAGCCCCAGCATTTT. Amino acid sequence: CASVGRQGNQPQHF.